The 25 T cell receptor beta chains given below trace back to one sample, sequenced in a study of graft-versus-host responses after intestinal transplantation. Profiled with immunoSEQ multiplex PCR; TCRdb holds only in-frame clones, not every one. The sample contains some 44,000 clones, around 96% of which appear only once. The material sequenced was PBMCs, taken more than 310 days after intestinal transplant. The receptors come from a human patient who received an intestinal transplant, so some T cells may come from the graft donor.

The chain links TRBV28 to TRBJ2-1, with TRBD2 matching 15 bases. In germline, CDR1 is MDHEN, CDR2 SYDVKM. Trimming took 4 bases from V and 7 from J; bases not matched to a gene: 5. The CDR3 extends over 16 amino acids. Written as DNA, the CDR3 is TGTGCCAGCAGTTCGTCCGGGACTAGCGGGAGGAATGAGCAGTTCTTC. It is translated as CASSSSGTSGRNEQFF.

This chain uses TRBV19 with TRBJ1-5; D ambiguous. The CDR3 sequence is 13 residues long. Between the trimmed V and J ends, which lost 3 bases and 4 bases, there was a span of 7 bases. Per the germline V gene, CDR1 is LNHDA and CDR2 is SQIVND (reference sequence). The CDR3 DNA reads as TGTGCCAGTAGTATGGACTGGAATCAGCCCCAGCATTTT. Its protein product is CASSMDWNQPQHF.

This chain's CDR3 is CASSPYRDQPQHF. The CDR3 coding sequence is TGTGCCAGCTCCCCCTACAGGGATCAGCCCCAGCATTTT. V usage is TRBV18 and J usage is TRBJ1-5, with D maybe TRBD1 (6 bases). V was cut by 6 bases and J by 5 bases, with 11 bases left in between. Germline CDR1 is KGHSH and CDR2 is LQKENI. CDR3 length: 13 residues.

This chain uses TRBV7-6 with TRBJ2-1; no clear D gene. V was shortened by 3 bases and J by 6 bases, with 18 bases between the two germline ends. Germline-derived CDR1 and CDR2 are SGHVS and FNYEAQ. This CDR3 comprises 16 residues. This CDR3 is CASSFKFAPERNEQFF. The CDR3 nucleotides read TGTGCCAGCAGCTTTAAGTTTGCCCCCGAACGCAATGAGCAGTTCTTC.

The CDR3 region is CASSQVNRPPYGYTF. The CDR3 DNA reads as TGCGCCAGCAGCCAAGTTAACAGGCCCCCGTATGGCTACACCTTC. The genes are TRBV4-1 and TRBJ1-2; a possible D gene is TRBD1 (5 bases). Germline CDR1 is MGHRA and CDR2 is YSYEKL. Trimming left V 1 base short and J 5 bases short, with 14 bases between. The CDR3 totals 15 residues.

The rearrangement links TRBV6-5 to TRBJ2-1; D is uncertain. Germline CDR1 and CDR2: MNHEY and SVGAGI. This CDR3 has 15 amino acids. Trimming shortened V by 8 bases and J by 0 bases, and 14 bases separated the two germline ends. DNA for the CDR3: TGTGCCAGCCGTAGGGAAACAATCTCCTACAATGAGCAGTTCTTC. It specifies CASRRETISYNEQFF.

The chain joins TRBV4-1 to TRBJ1-2; perhaps TRBD1 as D (5 bases). V was cut by 0 bases and J by 4 bases, with 12 bases left in between. Germline CDR1 MGHRA, CDR2 YSYEKL. The CDR3 loop spans 15 amino acids. CDR3 sequence reads: CASSQDRPGSYGYTF. DNA for the CDR3: TGCGCCAGCAGCCAAGATAGGCCAGGGTCCTATGGCTACACCTTC.

The chain uses TRBV6-6 and TRBJ2-7; no reliable D call. V lost 2 bases and J lost 0, with 8 bases in between. The CDR3 covers 14 residues. Germline V gene lookup returns CDR1 MNHNY and CDR2 SVGAGI (reference sequence). CDR3 sequence reads: CASSYQASSYEQYF. In DNA, the CDR3 is TGTGCCAGCAGTTACCAAGCTAGCTCCTACGAGCAGTACTTC.

The chain joins TRBV11-3 to TRBJ1-1; no clear D. The CDR3 has 12 amino acids. Germline V CDR1 and CDR2: SGHNT, YENEEA. V lost 3 bases and J lost 1, with 3 bases in between. The CDR3 DNA is TGTGCCAGCAGCTTCGAGAACACTGAAGCTTTCTTT. Amino acids: CASSFENTEAFF.

The genes are TRBV30 and TRBJ1-3; D remains ambiguous. CDR1 is GTSNPN and CDR2 is SVGIG in the germline V gene (reference sequence). The CDR3 loop spans 11 amino acids. V lost 5 bases and J 2 bases, leaving 4 bases between the germline ends. The CDR3 nucleotides read TGTGCCTGGGGGGCTGGAAACACCATATATTTT. As protein: CAWGAGNTIYF.

The chain is built from TRBV27 and TRBJ2-3; 7 bases map to TRBD2. CDR1 MNHEY and CDR2 SMNVEV come from the germline V gene (reference sequence). V shed 4 bases, J shed 0 bases, and the junction held 7 bases outside the gene matches. CDR3 length: 16 residues. CDR3 residues: CASSYFWGGSTDTQYF. The DNA of the CDR3 is TGTGCCAGCAGTTATTTTTGGGGGGGGAGCACAGATACGCAGTATTTT.

The chain recombines TRBV5-1 with TRBJ2-1; 8 nucleotides match TRBD2. In germline, CDR1 is SGHRS, CDR2 YFSETQ. Trimming took 1 base from V and 2 from J; bases not matched to a gene: 8. The CDR3 contains 17 residues. DNA for the CDR3: TGCGCCAGCAGCTTGCCCTCCACTAGCGGACCCTACAATGAGCAGTTCTTC. This encodes CASSLPSTSGPYNEQFF.

The chain has TRBV30 and TRBJ2-3; 7 bases agree with TRBD2. The V and J ends lost 4 bases and 3 bases, in that order; junction bases with no gene match: 10. This CDR3 is 15 amino acids long. Germline V CDR1 and CDR2: GTSNPN, SVGIG (reference sequence). CDR3 nucleotide sequence: TGTGCCTGGACCCAGCGGGGAGTGAGGACAGATACGCAGTATTTT. Residues: CAWTQRGVRTDTQYF.

The chain joins TRBV19 to TRBJ1-1; D call uncertain. The CDR3 is 13 amino acids. Germline CDR1 reads LNHDA; CDR2 reads SQIVND (reference sequence). Deletions cut 9 bases from V and 2 bases from J, with 13 bases between. The CDR3 DNA sequence: TGTGCCAGCGAGGCGATTCACAACACTGAAGCTTTCTTT. This encodes CASEAIHNTEAFF.

The genes are TRBV7-6 and TRBJ1-1, with D maybe TRBD1 (5 bases). This CDR3 contains 15 residues. Trimming removed 5 bases from V and 1 base from J, with 14 bases in between. The V gene's germline CDR1 is SGHVS and CDR2 FNYEAQ. The CDR3 loop reads CASSPPGLGNTEAFF. The CDR3 DNA reads TGTGCCAGCAGCCCCCCGGGGCTTGGGAACACTGAAGCTTTCTTT.

The chain recombines TRBV6-1 with TRBJ1-5; D perhaps matches TRBD1 (5 bases). The CDR3 is 18 residues long. V lost 1 base and J lost 5, with 21 bases in between. Germline CDR1 reads MNHNS; CDR2 reads SASEGT. CDR3 loop: CASSEGPPGPEWDQPQHF. CDR3 DNA sequence: TGTGCCAGCAGTGAAGGCCCTCCGGGACCCGAGTGGGATCAGCCCCAGCATTTT.

The chain is built from TRBV15 and TRBJ2-3, with 8 bases fitting TRBD2. Germline V gives CDR1 LNHNV, CDR2 YYDKDF (reference sequence). V lost 1 base and J lost 4; bases outside the gene matches: 10. The CDR3 covers 17 residues. In DNA, the CDR3 is TGTGCCACCAGCAGAGCCGAAAGGGCTAGCGGGCCAGATACGCAGTATTTT. As protein: CATSRAERASGPDTQYF. The full variable domain, in which reference TRBV15 and TRBJ2-3 provide the parts outside the CDR3, is DAMVIQNPRYQVTQFGKPVTLSCSQTLNHNVMYWYQQKSSQAPKLLFHYYDKDFNNEADTPDNFQSRRPNTSFCFLDIRSPGLGDTAMYLCATSRAERASGPDTQYFGPGTRLTVL.

The chain carries TRBV7-4 and TRBJ2-7; D gene uncertain. Trimming left V 6 bases short and J 0 bases short, with 12 bases between. The germline gives CDR1 SGHVT, CDR2 SQSDAQ. The CDR3 is 14 residues long. CDR3 amino acids: CASRMTESSYEQYF. CDR3 bases: TGTGCCAGCAGAATGACGGAGAGCTCCTACGAGCAGTACTTC.

J is TRBJ2-5 and V is TRBV6-6; D remains ambiguous. Germline-derived CDR1 and CDR2 are MNHNY and SVGAGI (reference sequence). The CDR3 is 13 amino acids. The V and J ends lost 4 bases and 5 bases respectively, with 11 bases between them. For the CDR3, the DNA is TGTGCCAGCAGTTCACGCGAAAGGGAGACCCAGTACTTC. It is translated as CASSSRERETQYF.

The chain carries TRBV27 and TRBJ2-5; the match to TRBD2 covers 16 bases. V shed 3 bases and J 5 bases; nucleotides not matched to a gene: 15. The CDR3 extends over 20 amino acids. Germline V gene sequence: CDR1 MNHEY, CDR2 SMNVEV (reference sequence). CDR3 protein: CASSLGRGTSGREGGETQYF. DNA for the CDR3: TGTGCCAGCAGTTTGGGACGCGGGACTAGCGGGAGGGAAGGTGGGGAGACCCAGTACTTC.

This sequence joins TRBV7-9 and TRBJ2-3; 10 bases align to TRBD2. The CDR3 is 15 residues long. Germline values: CDR1 SEHNR, CDR2 FQNEAQ (reference sequence). J lost 2 bases, V lost 2 bases, and 1 base had no gene match. CDR3 amino acids: CASSLSGRATDTQYF. In nucleotides, the CDR3 is TGTGCCAGCAGCTTAAGCGGGAGGGCCACAGATACGCAGTATTTT.

V and J are TRBV11-3 and TRBJ1-1; perhaps TRBD1 as D (5 bases). V was shortened by 1 base and J by 3 bases, with 12 bases between the two germline ends. Per the germline V gene, CDR1 is SGHNT and CDR2 is YENEEA. CDR3 length: 15 residues. CDR3 amino acids: CASSLGRGAYTEAFF. Written as DNA, the CDR3 is TGTGCCAGCAGCTTAGGGCGAGGGGCGTACACTGAAGCTTTCTTT. Full variable domain (outside the CDR3, taken from reference TRBV11-3 and TRBJ1-1): EAGVVQSPRYKIIEKKQPVAFWCNPISGHNTLYWYLQNLGQGPELLIRYENEEAVDDSQLPKDRFSAERLKGVDSTLKIQPAELGDSAVYLCASSLGRGAYTEAFFGQGTRLTVV.

The CDR3 is CASRPTGAGKETQYF. CDR3 DNA sequence: TGTGCCAGCAGACCGACAGGGGCTGGAAAAGAGACCCAGTACTTC. This rearrangement joins TRBV7-6 to TRBJ2-5; 8 nucleotides align to TRBD1. Germline CDR1 is SGHVS and CDR2 is FNYEAQ. This CDR3 contains 15 residues. J gave up 3 bases and V 6 bases, and 9 bases lay outside the gene matches. The complete variable domain, with remaining parts taken from reference TRBV7-6 and TRBJ2-5, reads GAGVSQSPRYKVTKRGQDVALRCDPISGHVSLYWYRQALGQGPEFLTYFNYEAQQDKSGLPNDRFSAERPEGSISTLTIQRTEQRDSAMYRCASRPTGAGKETQYFGPGTRLLVL.

As for this clone: Relative to the germline gene, one junction end is altered; a read error may explain this. The V and J genes are TRBV6-6 and TRBJ2-7, with TRBD2 matching over 11 bases. The CDR3 sequence is 16 residues long. The V gene's germline CDR1 is MNHNY and CDR2 SVGAGI (reference sequence). CDR3 sequence reads: CASSRYSGRGSYEQYF. In DNA form, the CDR3 reads TGCGCCAGCAGCCGATATAGCGGGAGGGGCTCCTACGAGCAGTACTTC.

The chain couples TRBV28 to TRBJ2-2, with a possible D match to TRBD1 (5 bases). CDR3 length: 16 residues. Germline V gene data show CDR1 as MDHEN and CDR2 as SYDVKM. V dropped 5 bases and J dropped 2 bases, with 15 bases sitting between them. This CDR3 is CASSPQGRDNTGELFF. The CDR3 DNA reads TGTGCCAGCAGTCCCCAGGGCAGGGATAACACCGGGGAGCTGTTTTTT.